This T cell receptor (beta chain) was observed in a study of human T cells and chemical hapten exposure. At the level of the study: Diphenylcyclopropenone was applied weekly to patients' scalps across the roughly 24-week study. The patient population, which was mostly female, had alopecia areata, totalis or universalis.

From germline, CDR1 is SGHTA and CDR2 FQGNSA. This CDR3 has 15 residues. Trimming at V came to 3 bases and at J to 3 bases, leaving 1 base not matched to a gene. This clonotype was counted many times. The time point: patch test 2, 6 weeks after DPC sensitization. Noted treatment: therapeutic diphenylcyclopropenone sensitization with weekly scalp DPC. From the RACE reads, TCRdb called clonotypes with MiXCR, one entry per CDR3 protein. Altogether under 100,000 distinct CDR3 sequences are present, roughly an eighth being singletons, with the ten largest covering 2.5% to 4%. The sample in question was whole blood, obtained in connection with sensitization to the hapten diphenylcyclopropenone (DPC). This clonotype was sampled from a woman aged 40 to 55 with alopecia areata. Some clones in this sample may be carry-over from other donors' samples. The rearrangement uses TRBV7-2 and TRBJ2-1; 11 nucleotides match TRBD2. DNA for the CDR3: TGTGCCAGCAGCTTGGGACTAGCGGACTACAATGAGCAGTTCTTC. Translated, it gives CASSLGLADYNEQFF.